Following are 4 T cell receptor beta chains from one sample sequenced in a study of OX40 agonist ivuxolimab in advanced cancers. Profiling relied on immunoSEQ multiplex PCR, and the TCRdb table lists in-frame clones only, not all of them. Of about 130,000 clones listed, 90% are singletons. The sequencing used CD4+ or CD8+ T cells sorted from blood, collected in a trial of the OX40 agonist ivuxolimab. All receptors come from an adult with an advanced solid tumor such as melanoma, head and neck, liver or kidney cancer.

This rearrangement joins TRBV9 to TRBJ2-5; 7 bases agree with TRBD1. The tail of the sequence fits TRBJ2-7 better, so the J call may be wrong. Per the germline V gene, CDR1 is SGDLS and CDR2 is YYNGEE. The CDR3 totals 15 residues. CDR3 DNA: TGTGCCAGCAGCCCGACAGGGAGTGCTACCTACGAGCAGTACTTC. This encodes CASSPTGSATYEQYF.

The V call is TRBV7-3, the J call TRBJ2-7; 9 bases match TRBD1. The V and J ends lost 5 bases and 1 base, in that order; junction bases with no gene match: 9. Germline V gene data show CDR1 as SGHTA and CDR2 as FQGTGA. CDR3 length: 16 residues. DNA of the CDR3: TGTGCCAGCAGCCTCCAACCGGGACAGGGATCCTACGAGCAGTACTTC. It yields the protein CASSLQPGQGSYEQYF.

V usage is TRBV2 and J usage is TRBJ2-3, with 13 bases fitting TRBD2. There are 16 residues in the CDR3. CDR1 SNHLY and CDR2 FYNNEI come from the germline V gene. J gave up 1 base and V 6 bases, and 4 bases lay outside the gene matches. The CDR3, as DNA: TGTGCCAGCAGATCCGGGACTAGCGGGGGCACAGATACGCAGTATTTT. Protein sequence: CASRSGTSGGTDTQYF. Drawing the rest from reference TRBV2 and TRBJ2-3, the complete variable domain is EPEVTQTPSHQVTQMGQEVILRCVPISNHLYFYWYRQILGQKVEFLVSFYNNEISEKSEIFDDQFSVERPDGSNFTLKIRSTKLEDSAMYFCASRSGTSGGTDTQYFGPGTRLTVL.

The rearrangement links TRBV6-6 to TRBJ2-6; D gene unclear. The CDR3 is 12 residues long. Germline values: CDR1 MNHNY, CDR2 SVGAGI (reference sequence). V was cut by 5 bases and J by 4 bases, with 3 bases left in between. The CDR3 protein is CASSAGANVLTF. The CDR3 nucleotides read TGTGCCAGCAGTGCCGGGGCCAACGTCCTGACTTTC.